A selection of T cell receptor beta chains follows, all from one sample in a study of tissue T cells after allogeneic stem cell transplantation. Clones were sequenced by immunoSEQ multiplex PCR, and TCRdb holds only the in-frame ones, with some missing. The sample carries several thousand clones, more than 55% recorded once. This specimen was duodenum tissue, taken at autopsy. The receptors were sampled from a woman aged 18-55 years with breast cancer. Each CDR3 is given with its conserved first and last residue. A D gene is named only where the DNA matches it firmly. Not all rows give a size; the values are once, few, many and, for expanded clones, a class.

CDR3 protein	CDR3 DNA	D gene	clone size	V gene	J gene
CASTLLSSGNTIYF	TGTGCCAGCACCCTTTTGAGCTCTGGAAACACCATATATTTT	NA	NA	TRBV3-1/TRBV3-2	TRBJ1-3
CASSLGDNEQFF	TGTGCCAGCAGCTTGGGGGACAATGAGCAGTTCTTC	NA	NA	TRBV5-6	TRBJ2-1
CASSESGRGSYYEQYF	TGTGCCAGCAGTGAATCCGGGAGGGGATCTTACTACGAGCAGTACTTC	TRBD2	NA	TRBV25-1	TRBJ2-7
CASSDRGPQREQYF	TGTGCCAGCAGTGACAGGGGACCCCAGCGGGAGCAGTACTTC	NA	NA	TRBV6-1	TRBJ2-7
CASRLSGETQYF	TGTGCCAGTAGGCTTAGCGGAGAGACCCAGTACTTC	NA	NA	TRBV19	TRBJ2-5
CASRDDFTIYGYTF	TGTGCCAGCAGGGACGACTTTACCATATATGGCTACACCTTC	NA	few	TRBV2	TRBJ1-2
CASSSPGGAKTQYF	TGTGCCAGCAGCTCCCCTGGGGGGGCTAAGACGCAGTATTTT	NA	NA	TRBV7-3	TRBJ2-3
CASSYTKGGYEQYF	TGTGCCAGCAGTTACACAAAAGGGGGCTACGAGCAGTACTTC	NA	few	TRBV6-5	TRBJ2-7
CASSRGGGSGEQYF	TGTGCCAGCAGTCGCGGTGGGGGGAGCGGCGAGCAGTACTTC	NA	once	TRBV7-6	TRBJ2-7
CATSTDRGASYEQYF	TGTGCCACCAGTACTGACAGGGGCGCTTCCTACGAGCAGTACTTC	TRBD1	NA	TRBV24-1	TRBJ2-7
CASSNGRAHGYTF	TGTGCCAGCAGTAATGGGAGGGCACATGGCTACACCTTC	NA	NA	TRBV7-2	TRBJ1-2
CASSLNGQGRNEQYF	TGTGCCAGCAGCTTAAATGGGCAGGGCAGAAACGAGCAGTACTTC	NA	NA	TRBV11-1	TRBJ2-7
CAWEGPGKNIQYF	TGTGCCTGGGAGGGGCCCGGCAAAAACATTCAGTACTTC	NA	NA	TRBV30	TRBJ2-4